The rows below give T cell receptor beta chains drawn from one sample of a study of cytomegalovirus exposure and HLA in healthy donors. The assay was immunoSEQ multiplex PCR, and TCRdb's table has in-frame clones only and misses some. In the table there are about 130,000 clones, approximately 62% of which are singletons. The sequencing sample was made of PBMCs. These receptors all come from a human donor in good health. CDR3s include the opening cysteine and the closing phenylalanine or tryptophan. The D gene is left open where the match is weak. Only part of the rows carry a size: once, few, many, or a class if the clone is expanded.

clone size	D gene	V gene	J gene	CDR3 DNA	CDR3 protein
-	TRBD1	TRBV4-1	TRBJ2-7	TGCGCCAGCAGCCGAGGGACAGCGACCCTGGAACTACTGGGAGAGCAGTACTTC	CASSRGTATLELLGEQYF
-	-	TRBV9	TRBJ2-2	TGTGCCAGCAGCACTTGGGGATCTGTCTTCTCGGGGTCCGGGGAGCTGTTTTTT	CASSTWGSVFSGSGELFF
-	-	TRBV7-2	TRBJ2-1	TGTGCCAGCAGCTTAGTGGCGGGGACCAACAATGAGCAGTTCTTC	CASSLVAGTNNEQFF
-	TRBD1	TRBV5-1	TRBJ1-2	TGCGCCAGCAGCTTGGACACAGGGGATCAGAGGGGCTACACCTTC	CASSLDTGDQRGYTF
-	TRBD2	TRBV13	TRBJ2-1	TGTGCCAGCAGCTTAACGTTGACTAGCGGGAGTAATGAGCAGTTCTTC	CASSLTLTSGSNEQFF
-	-	TRBV27	TRBJ1-4	TGTGCCAGCAGTTTATCAGGGAGGGCCACTAATGAAAAACTGTTTTTT	CASSLSGRATNEKLFF
-	TRBD1	TRBV5-3	TRBJ2-3	TGTGCCAGAAGCCGACGGGACAGGGGCACAGATACGCAGTATTTT	CARSRRDRGTDTQYF
-	-	TRBV19	TRBJ2-5	TGTGCCAGTAGTATAGGGCGGTGGTTTGGTGAGACCCAGTACTTC	CASSIGRWFGETQYF
few	-	TRBV5-4	TRBJ2-2	TGTGCCAGCAGCTCCTTCGGGTACACCGGGGAGCTGTTTTTT	CASSSFGYTGELFF
-	-	TRBV28	TRBJ1-2	TGTGCCAGCAGTGGACAGCTCTACTATGGCTACACCTTC	CASSGQLYYGYTF
-	-	TRBV6-1	TRBJ1-6	TGTGCCAGCAGTGAACGCGTCAGGGACTATGATCGTCTGGGGTCACCCCTCCACTTT	CASSERVRDYDRLGSPLHF
-	TRBD2	TRBV11-3	TRBJ2-3	TGTGCCAGCAGCTCTCGACTAGCGGGAGTCCCAGATACGCAGTATTTT	CASSSRLAGVPDTQYF
-	-	TRBV19	TRBJ2-1	TGTGCCAGTAGTATTGTCCTCTACAATGAGCAGTTCTTC	CASSIVLYNEQFF
once	TRBD2	TRBV14	TRBJ2-5	TGTGCCAGCAGCCAAGCGGGCAGGACACGGGAGGCAGAGACCCAGTACTTC	CASSQAGRTREAETQYF
-	TRBD1	TRBV14	TRBJ2-1	TGTGCCAGCAGCCCCGGGACAGGTAGATCCCTCTCCTACAATGAGCAGTTCTTC	CASSPGTGRSLSYNEQFF
-	-	TRBV28	TRBJ2-7	TGTGCCAGCAGTTTAGTCGGGCAGGGCGAGCAGTACTTC	CASSLVGQGEQYF
-	TRBD1	TRBV5-1	TRBJ2-5	TGCGCCAGCAGCTTGGGCACAGGGGCAGAGACCCAGTACTTC	CASSLGTGAETQYF